This T cell receptor beta chain was sequenced for a study of T cell responses to AZD1222 COVID-19 vaccine (dated by TCRdb to the early 2020s). Study-level background: AZD1222 recipients given second doses at about 4 weeks or at about 12 weeks were pooled, since spike-specific TCR depth and breadth were not found to differ between the two schedules. A total of approximately 230 trial participants underwent TCR sequencing, of whom around 200 received two doses of AZD1222 and approximately 25 received two doses of the MenACWY control vaccine. Trial participants were enrolled by age into 18-55, 56-69 and 70-plus year subgroups, with around 140, 26 and 57 TCR-sequenced participants respectively. Overall results and qualifications from the work: Because no day 14 peak-response samples were available, repertoires were characterized only after the peak T cell response. Participants were mostly white British and included more females than males, and it was suggested by the authors that clonal diversity may have been underestimated. Spike-specific TCR breadth and depth rose significantly after two AZD1222 doses compared with day 0 and with MenACWY recipients. Nearly half of unique spike-specific TCRs reportedly recognized epitopes outside regions mutated in the B.1.351 and B.1.1.7 variants. The whole spike protein was spanned by vaccine-associated CD4 TCRs, and dominant responses were seen in regions 160-218 and 743-854. In the small 56-69-year group, the increase in depth fell short of significance, most likely because of low power. Conclusions about previously exposed vaccinees were limited because only a handful of AZD1222 recipients were SARS-CoV-2 seropositive at baseline.

Details on this clone: Its target antigen remains unknown. No base qualities exist here, and no much larger clone lies one base off it.

Reading the label with the study, this specimen's time point is: baseline before first vaccination. Vaccinee samples came from UK trials COV001 and COV002, including a single-blind randomized controlled phase 2/3 trial of AZD1222 (ChAdOx1 nCoV-19) in healthy adults. For TCRbeta chain sequencing, PBMC samples from trial participants were taken at day 0 and at day 28 after the second dose. As encoded in the germline V gene, CDR1 is SNHLY while CDR2 is FYNNEI. From the cysteine up to the phenylalanine, the CDR3 has a length of 14 residues. CDR3 DNA only is kept here, 42 bases in frame from base 1. For this chain, trimming is 5 bases at the V end and 9 bases at the J end, and the number of junction bases without a gene match is 4. The CDR3 regions of human TCRbeta chains were subjected to immunosequencing. As for the original processing: TCRs in the repertoires were matched against a reference library of SARS-CoV-2-specific TCRs that had been generated with the MIRA antigen-specificity platform. Breadth meant the fraction of unique TCRs that were SARS-CoV-2-associated, whereas depth meant the fraction of total T cells that were SARS-CoV-2-associated. Each spike-specific TCR was assigned to its reactive spike region and to a CD4 or CD8 class using the MIRA data. Log10-transformed breadth and depth values were compared by one-way ANOVA with Sidak's multiple comparisons tests. TCRdb limited this immuneACCESS table to in-frame rearrangements with V and J called. A share of clones is missing; checked studies link under half to unresolved V genes, and the rest is unexplained. Clone size and V and J calls were adopted from that table, with D and trimming inferred from the DNA. Recorded for this sample are about 140,000 clones; roughly 92% of them occurred a single time. The ten largest clones take up roughly 5.1% of the sample.

This receptor was taken from an adult in good health. The sequencing used peripheral blood, collected on day 0 of AZD1222 vaccination. The chain is encoded by TRBV2 joined to TRBJ2-1, with 13 bases matching TRBD2. The DNA reads as follows: TGTGCCAGCAGTCCGGGACTAGCGGGGAGTGAGCAGTTCTTC. Its protein reads: CASSPGLAGSEQFF. Beyond the CDR3, the reference TRBV2 and TRBJ2-1 genes provide the residues; the full variable domain reads: EPEVTQTPSHQVTQMGQEVILRCVPISNHLYFYWYRQILGQKVEFLVSFYNNEISEKSEIFDDQFSVERPDGSNFTLKIRSTKLEDSAMYFCASSPGLAGSEQFFGPGTRLTVL.